Presented here are 3 T cell receptor beta chains from one specimen sequenced in a study of blood T cell repertoires in COVID-19. Assay: immunoSEQ multiplex PCR; the TCRdb copy retains only in-frame clones and omits some. The sample lists about 83,000 clones, roughly 86% occurring once. Sequencing input: peripheral blood. All receptors come from an elderly man with active or convalescent COVID-19.

J is TRBJ1-2 and V is TRBV7-9, with a weak D call TRBD1 (5 bases). Germline CDR1 SEHNR, CDR2 FQNEAQ (reference sequence). V lost 2 bases to trimming and J lost 1 base, with 11 bases between them. The CDR3 sequence is 15 residues long. The CDR3 reads CASSLSGPGNYGYTF. CDR3 DNA sequence: TGTGCCAGCAGCTTATCAGGGCCTGGTAACTATGGCTACACCTTC.

The chain couples TRBV4-2 to TRBJ2-5, with TRBD2 matching 11 bases. V shed 3 bases, J shed 5 bases, and the junction held 17 bases outside the gene matches. CDR3 size: 19 residues. Germline values: CDR1 LGHNA, CDR2 YNFKEQ. CDR3 sequence: CASSHTPREVAGGKETQYF. CDR3 coding DNA: TGTGCCAGCAGCCATACCCCAAGAGAGGTAGCGGGGGGGAAGGAGACCCAGTACTTC.

The CDR3 here is CASSSPGTGGSNQPQHF. As DNA, the CDR3 is TGTGCCAGCAGTAGCCCCGGGACAGGGGGTAGCAATCAGCCCCAGCATTTT. This chain connects TRBV27 to TRBJ1-5; 11 bases match TRBD1. The CDR3 is 17 amino acids. V gave up 5 bases and J gave up 0 bases; unmatched junction bases: 6. Germline CDR1 MNHEY, CDR2 SMNVEV (reference sequence).